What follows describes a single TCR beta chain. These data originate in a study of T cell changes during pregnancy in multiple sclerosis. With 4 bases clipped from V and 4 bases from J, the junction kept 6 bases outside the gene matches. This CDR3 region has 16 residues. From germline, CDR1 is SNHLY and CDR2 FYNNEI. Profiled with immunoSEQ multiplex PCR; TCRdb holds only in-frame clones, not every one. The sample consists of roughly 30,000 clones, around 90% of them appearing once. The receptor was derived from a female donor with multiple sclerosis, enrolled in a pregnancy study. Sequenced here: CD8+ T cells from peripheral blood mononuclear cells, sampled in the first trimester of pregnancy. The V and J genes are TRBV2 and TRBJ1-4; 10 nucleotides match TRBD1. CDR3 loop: CASSATGGWGNEKLFF. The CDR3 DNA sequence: TGTGCCAGCAGTGCGACAGGGGGCTGGGGTAATGAAAAACTGTTTTTT.